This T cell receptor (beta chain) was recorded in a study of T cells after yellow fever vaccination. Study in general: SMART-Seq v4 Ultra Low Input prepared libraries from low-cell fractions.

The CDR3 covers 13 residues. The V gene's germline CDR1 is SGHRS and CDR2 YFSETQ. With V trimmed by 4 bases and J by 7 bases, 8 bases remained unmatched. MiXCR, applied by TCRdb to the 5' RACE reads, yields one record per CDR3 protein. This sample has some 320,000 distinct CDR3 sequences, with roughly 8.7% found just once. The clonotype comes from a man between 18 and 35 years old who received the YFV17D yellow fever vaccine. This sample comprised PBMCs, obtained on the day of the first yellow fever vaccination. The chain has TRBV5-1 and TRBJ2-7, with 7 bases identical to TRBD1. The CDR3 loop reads CASSRTGLGEQYF. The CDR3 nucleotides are TGCGCCAGCAGCCGGACAGGCCTTGGGGAGCAGTACTTC.